This section outlines one T cell receptor beta chain sequence together with its context. The target antigen is unknown. This entry comes from a study of CD8 T cells in Susac syndrome. Study overall: Within the sequenced group of Susac syndrome patients, roughly six showed active disease and roughly eight were in remission.

Study-level results: Only a relatively small number of individuals were included in the TCR sequencing and HLA analysis. None of the CD4+ T cell repertoires in Susac syndrome showed clonal expansion.

Random hexamers were used to reverse transcribe an amount of about 0.45 to 1 ug RNA. Using its own MiXCR run on the immunoSEQ multiplex PCR reads, TCRdb lists one record per CDR3 protein. There are about 150,000 distinct CDR3 sequences in the sample; roughly 95% occur only once, and about 0.17% lies in the top ten. The germline V and J ends were trimmed by 1 base and 1 base, with 8 bases remaining between them. CDR3 length: 15 amino acids. CDR1 is LGHNA, CDR2 YSLEER, per germline. This chain links TRBV4-3 with TRBJ1-5; D unresolved. The sequence derives from a human donor with Susac syndrome. Sequences were obtained from CD4+ T cells from PBMCs. The CDR3 here is CASSQVAGSNQPQHF. DNA of the CDR3: TGCGCCAGCAGCCAAGTTGCGGGCAGCAATCAGCCCCAGCATTTT.